The rows below give T cell receptor beta chains drawn from one sample of a study of T cells after yellow fever vaccination. TCRdb processed the 5' RACE reads anew with MiXCR; each CDR3 protein has one entry. The sample includes under 600,000 distinct CDR3 sequences, 20% to 25% of them seen just once. The sample in question was PBMCs, obtained roughly 20 days after the first yellow fever vaccination. The origin of the receptors is a man aged 18-30 years who received the YFV17D yellow fever vaccine. Both conserved end residues are part of each CDR3. D genes are given only for firm matches. Clone size is given for some rows only: seen once, a few or many times, or a class if the clone is expanded.

>NA|TRBJ2-3|TRBD2|TRBV15
TGTGCCACCAGCAGAGCCGGGACTACCACAGATACGCAGTATTTT
CATSRAGTTTDTQYF
>NA|TRBJ2-1|TRBD2|TRBV3-1
TGTGCCAGCAGACTCGGACTAGCCCCTAATGAGCAGTTCTTC
CASRLGLAPNEQFF
>many|TRBJ1-2|NA|TRBV5-1
TGCGCCAGCAGCTTGGACGGAGGGTATGGCTACACCTTC
CASSLDGGYGYTF
>NA|TRBJ1-2|TRBD1|TRBV5-1
TGCGCCAGCAGCTTGTTGGGACAGCCGGCGGGCTACACCTTC
CASSLLGQPAGYTF
>many|TRBJ2-5|TRBD2|TRBV12-3/TRBV12-4
TGTGCCAGCAGTGAGGGACTAGCGGAAGAGACCCAGTACTTC
CASSEGLAEETQYF
>NA|TRBJ2-3|NA|TRBV9
TGTGCCAGCAGCCGGATGGGGGGGCGCGGAGATACGCAGTATTTT
CASSRMGGRGDTQYF
>NA|TRBJ1-5|NA|TRBV20-1
TGCAGTGCTAGATCGGTAGATAGCAATCAGCCCCAGCATTTT
CSARSVDSNQPQHF
>NA|TRBJ2-1|NA|TRBV7-3
TGTGCCAGCAGCTTAACCCCGGGCGCGTACAATGAGCAGTTCTTC
CASSLTPGAYNEQFF
>NA|TRBJ2-5|NA|TRBV12-3/TRBV12-4
TGTGCCAGCAGCCCACGATGGCGAGGCTGGGCCCAGTACTTC
CASSPRWRGWAQYF
>few|TRBJ1-4|NA|TRBV4-3
TGCGCCAGCAGCCAAGGGACGGCAACTAATGAAAAACTGTTTTTT
CASSQGTATNEKLFF
>few|TRBJ1-6|NA|TRBV4-3
TGCGCCAGCAGCCAAGATCGTGGATTCTCCTATAATTCACCCCTCCACTTT
CASSQDRGFSYNSPLHF
>few|TRBJ2-5|NA|TRBV11-2
TGTGCCAGCAGCTTAGTCAGGGGTCAAGAGACCCAGTACTTC
CASSLVRGQETQYF
>NA|TRBJ1-2|TRBD1|TRBV5-1
TGCGCCAGCAGCCCCGGGGGACAGGGGGCCTTTTATGGCTACACCTTC
CASSPGGQGAFYGYTF
>NA|TRBJ2-7|NA|TRBV6-5
TGTGCCAGCAGTTATTCGGGCGGTACCTACGAGCAGTACTTC
CASSYSGGTYEQYF
>few|TRBJ1-3|TRBD1|TRBV20-1
TGCAGTGCAGTACAGGGGCCCGGAAACACCATATATTTT
CSAVQGPGNTIYF
>NA|TRBJ2-3|NA|TRBV11-2
TGTGCCAGCAGCCGACTTATCGTTGGTACGCAGTATTTT
CASSRLIVGTQYF
>many|TRBJ1-2|NA|TRBV20-1
TGCACCTGCTCTGCCCGCGATTTGTATGGCTACACCTTC
CTCSARDLYGYTF
>many|TRBJ2-1|NA|TRBV7-9
TGTGCCAGCAGCTTAGCGCAGGTCTCCTACAATGAGCAGTTCTTC
CASSLAQVSYNEQFF
>many|TRBJ2-1|NA|TRBV6-5
TGTGCCAGCAGCCCACTTCCTAGCGCCTTCGCCTACAATGAGCAGTTCTTC
CASSPLPSAFAYNEQFF
>few|TRBJ1-1|NA|TRBV10-2
TGCGCCAGCAGTCCAGTGAACACTGAAGCTTTCTTT
CASSPVNTEAFF
>NA|TRBJ1-1|NA|TRBV6-2/TRBV6-3
TGTGCCAGCAGACGCCGACTACTAGAAGCTTTCTTT
CASRRRLLEAFF
>NA|TRBJ2-7|NA|TRBV5-1
TGCGCCAGCAGCTTGGCGACTGCCGCCTACGAGCAGTACTTC
CASSLATAAYEQYF
>few|TRBJ2-3|NA|TRBV20-1
TGCAGTGCTAGAGATCCTAGCAGAGTCACAGATACGCAGTATTTT
CSARDPSRVTDTQYF
>many|TRBJ2-7|NA|TRBV10-3
TGTGCCATCAGGCCAGAGGGGTACGAGCAGTACTTC
CAIRPEGYEQYF
>few|TRBJ2-1|NA|TRBV6-2/TRBV6-3
TGTGCCAGCAGTTATCTAGACTACAATGAGCAGTTCTTC
CASSYLDYNEQFF
>NA|TRBJ2-6|NA|TRBV12-3/TRBV12-4
TGTGCCAGCAGTTTGTATGGGGCCAACGTCCTGACTTTC
CASSLYGANVLTF
>NA|TRBJ1-4|NA|TRBV6-5
TGTGCCAGCAGTTGGGGGGAGTCAACTGAAAAACTGTTTTTT
CASSWGESTEKLFF
>NA|TRBJ2-5|NA|TRBV3-1
TGTGCCAGCAGCCAGTGGACAGACCAAGAGACCCAGTACTTC
CASSQWTDQETQYF
>NA|TRBJ1-2|NA|TRBV6-2/TRBV6-3
TGTGCCAGCAGTTATGGGAACAACGACTATGGCTACACCTTC
CASSYGNNDYGYTF
>NA|TRBJ2-3|TRBD2|TRBV20-1
TGCAGTGCTAGGGTACGGGGGGGCCTTGTAGATACGCAGTATTTT
CSARVRGGLVDTQYF
>few|TRBJ2-1|TRBD2|TRBV5-4
TGTGCCAGCAGCTCGACTAGGTCTAGCGGGGGGCCAGGCCACAATGAGCAGTTCTTC
CASSSTRSSGGPGHNEQFF
>NA|TRBJ1-2|NA|TRBV2
TGTGCCAGCTCCACCGCTCAGCTCTATGGCTACACCTTC
CASSTAQLYGYTF
>few|TRBJ2-7|TRBD2|TRBV23-1
TGCGCCAGCAGTCAATCTATAGGACTAGCGGTCTACTACGAGCAGTACTTC
CASSQSIGLAVYYEQYF
>NA|TRBJ2-1|TRBD2|TRBV7-8
TGTGCCAGCAGCTTTTACGGGACTAGCACTAACAATGAGCAGTTCTTC
CASSFYGTSTNNEQFF
>once|TRBJ2-2|NA|TRBV4-1
TGCGCCAGCAGCCAGGCTGACTCGGCCCGGGAGCTGTTTTTT
CASSQADSARELFF
>NA|TRBJ2-1|NA|TRBV9
TGTGCCAGCAGCGTAACAGGGGAGGGTGAGCAGTTCTTC
CASSVTGEGEQFF
>once|TRBJ2-7|NA|TRBV12-3/TRBV12-4
TGTGCCAGCTGCCGGGAGATCGGCGAGCAGTACTTC
CASCREIGEQYF
>NA|TRBJ2-6|NA|TRBV5-1
TGCGCCAGTACAACGGGGACTGGGGCCAACGTCCTGACTTTC
CASTTGTGANVLTF
>few|TRBJ2-3|NA|TRBV30
TGTGCCTGGATGGACTTTAGCACAGATACGCAGTATTTT
CAWMDFSTDTQYF
>few|TRBJ2-5|NA|TRBV12-3/TRBV12-4
TGTGCCAGCAGACCACGAAGGGAGACCCAGTACTTC
CASRPRRETQYF
>few|TRBJ1-2|NA|TRBV4-3
TGCGCCAGCAGCCAATTCTCAGCCAGTGGTGACTATGGCTACACCTTC
CASSQFSASGDYGYTF
>NA|TRBJ2-1|TRBD2|TRBV5-1
TGCGCCAGCAGCCCCAAGCGGGAATACAATGAGCAGTTCTTC
CASSPKREYNEQFF
>NA|TRBJ2-2|TRBD2|TRBV11-2
TGTGCCAGCAGCCAGGCGGGGGGCGCTTCGAACACCGGGGAGCTGTTTTTT
CASSQAGGASNTGELFF
>few|TRBJ1-2|NA|TRBV7-9
TGTGCCAGCAGCTTAGCCGGGGAGCCAAGGGGCTACACCTTC
CASSLAGEPRGYTF
>few|TRBJ2-3|NA|TRBV7-3
TGTGCCAGCAGCTTTCAGCCAGGACGCACAGATACGCAGTATTTT
CASSFQPGRTDTQYF
>few|TRBJ1-1|NA|TRBV7-2
TGTGCCAGCAGCTTATTAATCGGCACTGAAGCTTTCTTT
CASSLLIGTEAFF
>few|TRBJ2-2|TRBD1|TRBV7-3
TGTGCCAGCAGCCCCGGGGACAGGGCGGCCGGGGAGCTGTTTTTT
CASSPGDRAAGELFF
>few|TRBJ1-4|NA|TRBV24-1
TGTGCCACCAGTGATGGACCGGGTCCAAATGAAAAACTGTTTTTT
CATSDGPGPNEKLFF
>few|TRBJ1-1|NA|TRBV7-9
TGTGCCAGCAGCCTTGGGGGCAGGGAGGGAGCTTTCTTT
CASSLGGREGAFF
>few|TRBJ2-7|NA|TRBV7-2
TGTGCCAGCAGCCCAGTGGGGGATTCCTACGAGCAGTACTTC
CASSPVGDSYEQYF
>NA|TRBJ1-1|TRBD1|TRBV7-9
TGTGCCAGCAGCTCCAAGGGGACAGGAGCCCCGAACACTGAAGCTTTCTTT
CASSSKGTGAPNTEAFF
>few|TRBJ2-3|TRBD2|TRBV11-2
TGTGCCAGCAGCTTATCTACGAGAGCGGGGGTTACAGATACGCAGTATTTT
CASSLSTRAGVTDTQYF
>few|TRBJ2-1|TRBD2|TRBV7-2
TGTGCCAGCAGCTTAGTGGCGGGGGGAGTCTACAATGAGCAGTTCTTC
CASSLVAGGVYNEQFF